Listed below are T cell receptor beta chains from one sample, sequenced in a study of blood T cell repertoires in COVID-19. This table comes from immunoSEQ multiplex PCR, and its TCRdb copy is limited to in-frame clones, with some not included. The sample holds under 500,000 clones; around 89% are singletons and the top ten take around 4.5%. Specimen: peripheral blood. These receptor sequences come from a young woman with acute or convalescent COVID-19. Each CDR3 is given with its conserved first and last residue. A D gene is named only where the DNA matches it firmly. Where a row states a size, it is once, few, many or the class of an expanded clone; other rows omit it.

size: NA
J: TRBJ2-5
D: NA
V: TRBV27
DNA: TGTGCCAGCAGTCCCGGACATTTTGAAGAGACCCAGTACTTC
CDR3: CASSPGHFEETQYF

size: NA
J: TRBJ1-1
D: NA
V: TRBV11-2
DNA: TGTGCCAGCAGCAGCAACACTGAAGCTTTCTTT
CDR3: CASSSNTEAFF

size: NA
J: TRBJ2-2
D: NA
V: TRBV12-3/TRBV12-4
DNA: TGTGCCAGCAGTTTCGTTAGTCCCGGGGAGCTGTTTTTT
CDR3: CASSFVSPGELFF

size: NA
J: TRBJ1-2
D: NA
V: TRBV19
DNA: TGTGCCAGTAGGAACCAGGACAGCTACTATGGCTACACCTTC
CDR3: CASRNQDSYYGYTF

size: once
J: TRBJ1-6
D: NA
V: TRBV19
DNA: TGTGCCAGTAGTACAGGGTTTGGTTCACCCCTCCACTTT
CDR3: CASSTGFGSPLHF

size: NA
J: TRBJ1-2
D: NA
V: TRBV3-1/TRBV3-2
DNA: TGTGCCAGCAGCCAAGGGGGGCATGGCTACACCTTC
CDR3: CASSQGGHGYTF

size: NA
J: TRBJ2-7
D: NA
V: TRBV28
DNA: TGTGCCAGCAGTCCCCGGGCCTACGAGCAGTACTTC
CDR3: CASSPRAYEQYF

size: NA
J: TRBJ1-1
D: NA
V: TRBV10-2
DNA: TGCGCCAGCAGTGAGGTCAGGAACACTGAAGCTTTCTTT
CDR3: CASSEVRNTEAFF

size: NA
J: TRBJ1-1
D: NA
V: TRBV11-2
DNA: TGTGCCAGCAGCTTCGCTCGCGGGGCGGGGAACACTGAAGCTTTCTTT
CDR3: CASSFARGAGNTEAFF

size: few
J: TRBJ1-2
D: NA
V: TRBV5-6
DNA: TGTGCCAGCAGCTCCCGCAGGGTCGATACTAACTATGGCTACACCTTC
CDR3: CASSSRRVDTNYGYTF

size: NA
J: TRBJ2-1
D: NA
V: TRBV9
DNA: TGTGCCAGCAGCGGATCCACAGGGCTAAGTTACAATGAGCAGTTCTTC
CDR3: CASSGSTGLSYNEQFF

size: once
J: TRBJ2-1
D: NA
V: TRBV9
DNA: TGTGCCAGCAGCGTAGTTGAAAGACTTTTGCCCAATGAGCAGTTCTTC
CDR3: CASSVVERLLPNEQFF

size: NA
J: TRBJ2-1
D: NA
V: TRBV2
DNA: TGTGCCAGCAGTAATAGCGGGGACAGAAATGAGCAGTTCTTC
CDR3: CASSNSGDRNEQFF

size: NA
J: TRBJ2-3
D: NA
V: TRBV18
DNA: TGTGCCAGCTCCCCTCCCCCGGGCACAGATACGCAGTATTTT
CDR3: CASSPPPGTDTQYF

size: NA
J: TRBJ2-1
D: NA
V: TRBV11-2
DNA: TGTGCCAGCAGCTTTAGGGAGCAAGAGCAGTTCTTC
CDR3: CASSFREQEQFF

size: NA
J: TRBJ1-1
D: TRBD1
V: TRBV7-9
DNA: TGTGCCAGCAGCTCGTCCTCACAGGGGGCTTTAGCCACTGAAGCTTTCTTT
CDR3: CASSSSSQGALATEAFF

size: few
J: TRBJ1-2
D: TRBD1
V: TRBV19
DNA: TGTGCCAGTAGTTCCCGGGACAGGAGTCGTTATGGCTACACCTTC
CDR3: CASSSRDRSRYGYTF